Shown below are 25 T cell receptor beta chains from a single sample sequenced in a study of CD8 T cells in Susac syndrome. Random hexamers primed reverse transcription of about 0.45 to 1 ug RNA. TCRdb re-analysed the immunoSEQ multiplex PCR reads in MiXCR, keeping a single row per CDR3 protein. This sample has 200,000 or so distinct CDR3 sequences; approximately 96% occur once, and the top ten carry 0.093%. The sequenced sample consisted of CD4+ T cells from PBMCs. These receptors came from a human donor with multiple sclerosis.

This CDR3 is CSARVGNMNTQYF. CDR3 nucleotides: TGCAGTGCTAGAGTCGGAAACATGAATACGCAGTATTTT. The chain joins TRBV20-1 to TRBJ2-3, with D unresolved. Looked up from germline, CDR1 is DFQATT and CDR2 is SNEGSKA (reference sequence). V lost 1 base, J lost 7 bases, and 12 bases lay in between. The CDR3 runs to 13 residues.

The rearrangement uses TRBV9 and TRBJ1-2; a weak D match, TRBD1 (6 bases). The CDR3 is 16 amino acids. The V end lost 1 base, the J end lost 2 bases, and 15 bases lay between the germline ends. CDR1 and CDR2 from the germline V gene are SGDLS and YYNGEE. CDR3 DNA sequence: TGTGCCAGCAGCGTAAGCCAGGACAGTGAAAACTATGGCTACACCTTC. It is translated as CASSVSQDSENYGYTF.

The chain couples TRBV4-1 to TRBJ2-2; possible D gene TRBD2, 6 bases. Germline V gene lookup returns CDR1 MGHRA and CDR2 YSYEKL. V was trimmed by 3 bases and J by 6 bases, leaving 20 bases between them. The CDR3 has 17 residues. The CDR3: CASSHSRRVDPAGELFF. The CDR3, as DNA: TGCGCCAGCAGCCATTCGCGGAGGGTAGATCCAGCCGGGGAGCTGTTTTTT.

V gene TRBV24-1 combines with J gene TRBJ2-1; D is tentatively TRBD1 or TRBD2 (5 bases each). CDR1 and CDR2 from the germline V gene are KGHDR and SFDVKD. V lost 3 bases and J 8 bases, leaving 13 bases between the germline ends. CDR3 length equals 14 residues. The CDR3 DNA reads TGTGCCACCAGTGATCCCGGACGGGGCGATGAGCAGTTCTTC. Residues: CATSDPGRGDEQFF.

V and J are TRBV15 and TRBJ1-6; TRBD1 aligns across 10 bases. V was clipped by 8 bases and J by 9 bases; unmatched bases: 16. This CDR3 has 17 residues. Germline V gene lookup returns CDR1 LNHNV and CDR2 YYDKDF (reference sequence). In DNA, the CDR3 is TGTGCCACCCAAATTATGGGGACAGGGGCTCTTAGTTCACCCCTCCACTTT. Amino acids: CATQIMGTGALSSPLHF.

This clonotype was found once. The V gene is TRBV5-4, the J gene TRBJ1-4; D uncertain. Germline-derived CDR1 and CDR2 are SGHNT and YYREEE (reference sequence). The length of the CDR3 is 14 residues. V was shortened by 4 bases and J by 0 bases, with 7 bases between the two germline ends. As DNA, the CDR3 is TGTGCCAGCAGCACTGGTGCAACTAATGAAAAACTGTTTTTT. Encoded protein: CASSTGATNEKLFF. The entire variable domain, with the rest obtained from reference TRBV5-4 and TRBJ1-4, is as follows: ETGVTQSPTHLIKTRGQQVTLRCSSQSGHNTVSWYQQALGQGPQFIFQYYREEENGRGNFPPRFSGLQFPNYSSELNVNALELDDSALYLCASSTGATNEKLFFGSGTQLSVL.

The CDR3 bases are TGTGCCAGCAGCTATCGCCTCACAGATACGCAGTATTTT. This codes for CASSYRLTDTQYF. The chain couples TRBV7-9 to TRBJ2-3; D ambiguous. This CDR3 spans 13 amino acids. The V gene lost 4 bases and the J gene lost 2 bases, with 7 bases spanning the gap. Germline CDR1 reads SEHNR; CDR2 reads FQNEAQ (reference sequence).

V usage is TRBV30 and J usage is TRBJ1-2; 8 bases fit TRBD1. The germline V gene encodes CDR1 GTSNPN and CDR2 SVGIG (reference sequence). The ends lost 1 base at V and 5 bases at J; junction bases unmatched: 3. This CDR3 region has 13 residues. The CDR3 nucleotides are TGTGCCTGGAGTGGCGGACAGGGTTATGGCTACACCTTC. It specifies CAWSGGQGYGYTF. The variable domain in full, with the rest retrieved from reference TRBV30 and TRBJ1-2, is SQTIHQWPATLVQPVGSPLSLECTVEGTSNPNLYWYRQAAGRGLQLLFYSVGIGQISSEVPQNLSASRPQDRQFILSSKKLLLSDSGFYLCAWSGGQGYGYTFGSGTRLTVV.

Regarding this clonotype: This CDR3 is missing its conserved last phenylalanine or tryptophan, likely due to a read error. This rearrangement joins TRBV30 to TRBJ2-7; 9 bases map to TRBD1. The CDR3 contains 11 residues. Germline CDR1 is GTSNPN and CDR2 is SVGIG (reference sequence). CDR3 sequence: CASDRGYEQYY. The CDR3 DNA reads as TGTGCTTCGGACAGGGGCTACGAGCAGTACTAC.

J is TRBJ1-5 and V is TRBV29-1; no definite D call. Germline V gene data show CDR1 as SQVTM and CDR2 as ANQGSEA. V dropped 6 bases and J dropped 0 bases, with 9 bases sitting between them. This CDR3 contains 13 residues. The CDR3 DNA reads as TGCAGCGTGCAACAGAATAGCAATCAGCCCCAGCATTTT. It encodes CSVQQNSNQPQHF.

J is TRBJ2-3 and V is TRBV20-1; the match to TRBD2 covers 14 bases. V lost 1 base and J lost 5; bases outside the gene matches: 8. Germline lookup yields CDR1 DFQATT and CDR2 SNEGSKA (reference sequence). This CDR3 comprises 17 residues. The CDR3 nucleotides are TGCAGTGCTAGAGCGACTAGCGGGGGGGGTTATGGAGATACGCAGTATTTT. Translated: CSARATSGGGYGDTQYF.

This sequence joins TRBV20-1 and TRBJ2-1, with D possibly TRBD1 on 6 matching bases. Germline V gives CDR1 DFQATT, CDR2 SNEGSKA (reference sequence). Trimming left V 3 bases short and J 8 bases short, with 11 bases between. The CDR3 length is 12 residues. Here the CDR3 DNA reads TGCAGTGCTAGCAGACAGGTCGATGAGCAGTTCTTC. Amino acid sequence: CSASRQVDEQFF.

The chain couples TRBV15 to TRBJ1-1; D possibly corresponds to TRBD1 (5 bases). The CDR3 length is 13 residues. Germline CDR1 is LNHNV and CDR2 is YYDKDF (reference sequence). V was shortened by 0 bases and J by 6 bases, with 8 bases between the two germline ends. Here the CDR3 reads CATSREWGAEAFF. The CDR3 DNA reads TGTGCCACCAGCAGAGAATGGGGCGCTGAAGCTTTCTTT. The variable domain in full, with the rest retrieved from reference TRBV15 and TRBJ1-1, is DAMVIQNPRYQVTQFGKPVTLSCSQTLNHNVMYWYQQKSSQAPKLLFHYYDKDFNNEADTPDNFQSRRPNTSFCFLDIRSPGLGDTAMYLCATSREWGAEAFFGQGTRLTVV.

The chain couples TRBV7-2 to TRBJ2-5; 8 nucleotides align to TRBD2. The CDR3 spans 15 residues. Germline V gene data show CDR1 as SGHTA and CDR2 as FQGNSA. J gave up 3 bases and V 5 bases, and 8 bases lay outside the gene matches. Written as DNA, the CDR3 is TGTGCCAGCAGCGCCGGGGGGGCGGGGGAAGAGACCCAGTACTTC. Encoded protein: CASSAGGAGEETQYF.

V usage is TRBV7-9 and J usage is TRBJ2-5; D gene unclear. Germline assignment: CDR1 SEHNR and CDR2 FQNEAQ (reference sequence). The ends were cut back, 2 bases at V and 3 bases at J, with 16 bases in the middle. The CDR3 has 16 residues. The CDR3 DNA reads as TGTGCCAGCAGCTTATGGGGAAGGGCCACGGAAGAGACCCAGTACTTC. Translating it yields CASSLWGRATEETQYF.

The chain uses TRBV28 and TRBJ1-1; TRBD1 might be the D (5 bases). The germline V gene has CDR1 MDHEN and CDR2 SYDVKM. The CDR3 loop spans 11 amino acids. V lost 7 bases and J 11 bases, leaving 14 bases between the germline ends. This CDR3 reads CASTRGEIAFF. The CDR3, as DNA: TGTGCCAGCACCAGAGGGGAGATCGCTTTCTTT. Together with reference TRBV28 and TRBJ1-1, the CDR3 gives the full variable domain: DVKVTQSSRYLVKRTGEKVFLECVQDMDHENMFWYRQDPGLGLRLIYFSYDVKMKEKGDIPEGYSVSREKKERFSLILESASTNQTSMYLCASTRGEIAFFGQGTRLTVV.

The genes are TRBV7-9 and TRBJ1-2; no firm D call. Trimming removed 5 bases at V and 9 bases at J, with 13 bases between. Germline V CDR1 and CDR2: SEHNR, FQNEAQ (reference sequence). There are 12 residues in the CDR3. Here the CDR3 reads CASSPTSWSYTF. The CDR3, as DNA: TGTGCCAGCAGCCCTACCTCGTGGAGCTACACCTTC.

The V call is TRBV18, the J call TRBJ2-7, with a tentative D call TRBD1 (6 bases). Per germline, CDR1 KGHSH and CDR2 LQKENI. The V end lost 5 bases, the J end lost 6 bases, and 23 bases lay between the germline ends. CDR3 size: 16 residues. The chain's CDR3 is CASSSYRAPPPGEQYF. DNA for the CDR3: TGTGCCAGCTCATCCTACAGGGCCCCCCCACCCGGCGAGCAGTACTTC.

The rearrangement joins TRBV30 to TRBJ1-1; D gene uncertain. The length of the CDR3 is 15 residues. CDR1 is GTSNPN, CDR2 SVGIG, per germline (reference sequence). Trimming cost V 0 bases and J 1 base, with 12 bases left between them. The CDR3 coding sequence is TGTGCCTGGAGTGTACTTTCCGGGGAGAACACTGAAGCTTTCTTT. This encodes CAWSVLSGENTEAFF.

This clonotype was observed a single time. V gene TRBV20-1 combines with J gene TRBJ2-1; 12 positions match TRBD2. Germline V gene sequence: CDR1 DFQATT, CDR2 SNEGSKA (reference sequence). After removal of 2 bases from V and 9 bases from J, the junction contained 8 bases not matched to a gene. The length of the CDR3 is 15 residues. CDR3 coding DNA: TGCAGTGCTAGAAGGCTAGCGGGGGGGGCTATTGAGCAGTTCTTC. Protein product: CSARRLAGGAIEQFF.

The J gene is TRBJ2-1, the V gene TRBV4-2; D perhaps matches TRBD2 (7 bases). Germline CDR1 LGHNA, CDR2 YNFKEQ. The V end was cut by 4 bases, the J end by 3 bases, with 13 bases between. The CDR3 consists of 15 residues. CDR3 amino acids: CASSLGGGIYNEQFF. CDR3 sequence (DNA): TGTGCCAGCAGCCTAGGGGGGGGAATCTACAATGAGCAGTTCTTC.

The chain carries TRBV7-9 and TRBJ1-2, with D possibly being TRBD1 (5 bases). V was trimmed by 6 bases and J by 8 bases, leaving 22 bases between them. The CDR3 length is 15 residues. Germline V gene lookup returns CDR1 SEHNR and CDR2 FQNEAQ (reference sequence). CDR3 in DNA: TGTGCCAGCAGTCGGGGGGAGGGGTCCTCGGAAGGCTACACCTTC. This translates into CASSRGEGSSEGYTF.

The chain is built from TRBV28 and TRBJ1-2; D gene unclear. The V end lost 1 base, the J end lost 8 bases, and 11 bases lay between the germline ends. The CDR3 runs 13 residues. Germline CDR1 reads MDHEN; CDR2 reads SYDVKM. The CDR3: CASSLLRTEGYTF. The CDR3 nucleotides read TGTGCCAGCAGTTTATTGAGGACTGAGGGCTACACCTTC.

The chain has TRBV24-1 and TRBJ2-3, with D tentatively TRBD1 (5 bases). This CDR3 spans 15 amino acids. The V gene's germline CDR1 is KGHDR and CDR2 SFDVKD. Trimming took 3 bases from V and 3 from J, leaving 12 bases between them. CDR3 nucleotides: TGTGCCACCAGTGATGGGGCAGGGTGGACAGATACGCAGTATTTT. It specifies CATSDGAGWTDTQYF.

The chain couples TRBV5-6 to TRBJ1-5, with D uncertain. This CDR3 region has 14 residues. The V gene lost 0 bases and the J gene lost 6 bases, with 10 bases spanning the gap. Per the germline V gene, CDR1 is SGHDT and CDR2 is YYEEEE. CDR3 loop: CASSLAGGFQPQHF. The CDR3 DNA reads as TGTGCCAGCAGCTTGGCGGGCGGGTTTCAGCCCCAGCATTTT.